This TCR beta chain was sequenced for a study of identical twins. This clonotype was counted at least ten times. Germline and junction disagree at one end, which may indicate a read error. TCRdb called the 5' RACE reads again in MiXCR, with one record for every CDR3 protein. The sample shows about 340,000 distinct CDR3 sequences, approximately 13% of them seen only once. CDR1 SQVTM and CDR2 ANQGSEA come from the germline V gene. This CDR3 is built from 13 residues. These data were also reused for a study on yellow fever vaccine responses in identical twins.

This TCR was recovered from a young woman in good health. What was sequenced was CD8+ T cells sorted from blood. This chain connects TRBV29-1 to TRBJ2-1; D uncertain. This CDR3 is CSVEDTPYNEQFF. The CDR3 nucleotides are TGCAGCGTCGAAGACACTCCGTACAATGAGCAGTTCTTC.